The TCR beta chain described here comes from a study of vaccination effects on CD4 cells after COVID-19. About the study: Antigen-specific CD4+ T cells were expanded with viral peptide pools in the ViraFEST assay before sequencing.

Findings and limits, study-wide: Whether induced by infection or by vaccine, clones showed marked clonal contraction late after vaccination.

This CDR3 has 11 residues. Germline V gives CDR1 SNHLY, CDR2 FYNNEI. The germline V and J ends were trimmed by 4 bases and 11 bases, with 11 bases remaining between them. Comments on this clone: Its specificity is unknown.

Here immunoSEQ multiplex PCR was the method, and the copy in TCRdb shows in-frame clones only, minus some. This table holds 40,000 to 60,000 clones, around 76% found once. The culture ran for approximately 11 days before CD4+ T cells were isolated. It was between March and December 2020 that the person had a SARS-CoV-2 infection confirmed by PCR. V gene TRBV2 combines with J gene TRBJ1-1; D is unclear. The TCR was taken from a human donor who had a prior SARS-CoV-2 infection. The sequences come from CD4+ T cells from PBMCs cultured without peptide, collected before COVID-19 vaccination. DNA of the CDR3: TGTGCCAGCAGTGGTGGTCAGCGCGCTTTCTTT. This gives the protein CASSGGQRAFF.